The rows below give T cell receptor beta chains drawn from one sample of a study of T cell responses to AZD1222 COVID-19 vaccine. Sequenced by immunoSEQ multiplex PCR; TCRdb stores in-frame clones only, minus some. Of around 150,000 clones in the sample, 90% to 95% were seen once. The sequences come from peripheral blood, collected 28 days after the second AZD1222 dose. These receptors originate from an adult who received the AZD1222 COVID-19 vaccine. The CDR3 runs from the conserved cysteine through the conserved F or W. A D gene is named only where the DNA matches it firmly. A row's size may be missing; if present it is once, few, many or a size class.

j_call	d_call	v_call	clone_size	cdr3_nt	cdr3_aa
TRBJ1-4	NA	TRBV6-2/TRBV6-3	few	TGTGCCAGCAGTTACTCCCACGAGAATGAAAAACTGTTTTTT	CASSYSHENEKLFF
TRBJ1-3	TRBD1	TRBV5-1	NA	TGCGCCAGCAGCTTTGGACAGGGTGGTGGAAACACCATATATTTT	CASSFGQGGGNTIYF
TRBJ2-3	TRBD2	TRBV29-1	NA	TGCAGCGTTGAAGATCAGGTAGCGGGGGGCGACACAGATACGCAGTATTTT	CSVEDQVAGGDTDTQYF
TRBJ2-7	NA	TRBV7-2	NA	TGTGCCAGCAGCCCCCGGACAAGGGGCTCCTACGAGCAGTACTTC	CASSPRTRGSYEQYF
TRBJ1-2	TRBD1	TRBV6-5	NA	TGTGCCAGCAGTTACGCTGGACAGGCCTATGGCTACACCTTC	CASSYAGQAYGYTF
TRBJ1-5	NA	TRBV21-1	few	TGTGCCAGCAGCAAAGGCGGTCCTCAAGGTCCGCCTAAAAAGACTTATAGCAATCAGCCCCAGCATTTT	CASSKGGPQGPPKKTYSNQPQHF
TRBJ1-1	TRBD1	TRBV19	once	TGTGCCAGTAGTGCACCCGGGACAGTGAACACTGAAGCTTTCTTT	CASSAPGTVNTEAFF
TRBJ1-4	TRBD1	TRBV6-1	NA	TGTGCCAGCAGTGATGGGACAGAACCCTTTGCAACTAATGAAAAACTGTTTTTT	CASSDGTEPFATNEKLFF
TRBJ2-1	NA	TRBV5-4	NA	TGTGCCAGCAGGTTTGGGCCCCAAGGGCATGAGCAGTTCTTC	CASRFGPQGHEQFF
TRBJ1-6	NA	TRBV5-1	NA	TGCGCCAGCAGCTTGACAGGTTTTAATTCACCCCTCCACTTT	CASSLTGFNSPLHF
TRBJ1-6	NA	TRBV27	NA	TGTGCCAGCAGTTTTTATAATTCACCCCTCCACTTT	CASSFYNSPLHF
TRBJ2-3	NA	TRBV2	NA	TGTGCCAGCGGCAGGACTAGCACAGATACGCAGTATTTT	CASGRTSTDTQYF
TRBJ1-3	NA	TRBV9	NA	TGTGCCAGCAGGAGGGGGGACCATGGAACAGTCACCTCTGGAAACACCATATATTTT	CASRRGDHGTVTSGNTIYF
TRBJ1-5	NA	TRBV5-1	few	TGCGCCAGCAGCCGACAGCCCGATCAGCCCCAGCATTTT	CASSRQPDQPQHF
TRBJ2-1	TRBD2	TRBV7-9	NA	TGTGCCAGCAGCGAAAGGCGGGGGTTGAGATACAATGAGCAGTTCTTC	CASSERRGLRYNEQFF
TRBJ2-1	NA	TRBV9	NA	TGTGCCAGCAGCGTAGAAGAGTACAATGAGCAGTTCTTC	CASSVEEYNEQFF
TRBJ1-4	TRBD1	TRBV7-9	NA	TGTGCCAGCAGCCCGCAGGGGGTGACTAATGAAAAACTGTTTTTT	CASSPQGVTNEKLFF
TRBJ1-5	NA	TRBV10-3	NA	TGTGCCATCTCCGCCGGGAAGTATCAGCCCCAGCATTTT	CAISAGKYQPQHF
TRBJ1-6	NA	TRBV19	NA	TGTGCCAGTAGTCCCGGGACATTTTATAATTCACCCCTCCACTTT	CASSPGTFYNSPLHF
TRBJ1-1	NA	TRBV3-1/TRBV3-2	NA	TGTGCCAGCAGCCACAGGGACGAAGCTTTCTTT	CASSHRDEAFF
TRBJ1-1	NA	TRBV2	NA	TGTGCCAGCCGGGCAGGGGATGTGGCTGAAGCTTTCTTT	CASRAGDVAEAFF
TRBJ2-2	TRBD1	TRBV7-7	NA	TGTGCTAGCAGCCCGACAGGGCCGGGGAACACCGGGGAGCTGTTTTTT	CASSPTGPGNTGELFF
TRBJ2-7	TRBD1	TRBV6-5	NA	TGTGCCAGCAGTTACCCGGGACAGGGAAACTACGAGCAGTACTTC	CASSYPGQGNYEQYF
TRBJ1-2	NA	TRBV7-8	once	TGTGCCAGCAGCTTAGTAAGGGGCGGGGATCCGACTAACTATGGCTACACCTTC	CASSLVRGGDPTNYGYTF
TRBJ1-1	NA	TRBV7-9	NA	TGTGCCAGCAGCTTGCACTCTCAGGGGCGCCGCGGTGGTGAAGCTTTCTTT	CASSLHSQGRRGGEAFF
TRBJ2-5	NA	TRBV5-6	NA	TGTGCCAGCAGCTGGACGGACAGCGAATACCAAGAGACCCAGTACTTC	CASSWTDSEYQETQYF
TRBJ2-5	NA	TRBV18	NA	TGTGCCAGCTCACCTGGGGCTCTACAAGAGACCCAGTACTTC	CASSPGALQETQYF
TRBJ1-1	TRBD1	TRBV6-6	NA	TGTGCCAGCAGTTACCTGGACAGGGGAGAAGCTTTCTTT	CASSYLDRGEAFF
TRBJ1-5	NA	TRBV2	NA	TGTGCCAGCAGTGCTAACGGGTTTCAGCCCCAGCATTTT	CASSANGFQPQHF